This T cell receptor beta chain was documented in a study of a mutant IDH1 vaccine in newly diagnosed glioma. The wider study: Vaccine administration was initiated 4-6 weeks following radiotherapy alone, or with temozolomide cycles. Patients had received radiotherapy, temozolomide, or both previously, most receiving both.

The CDR3 is 14 residues long. The V segment lost 3 bases and the J segment 6 bases; nucleotides outside the gene matches: 1. Germline values: CDR1 SGHTA, CDR2 FQGNSA. Libraries were prepared by immunoSEQ multiplex PCR; TCRdb keeps only in-frame clonotypes and omits some of them. Among about 58,000 clones, approximately 79% were seen once, and the ten largest hold about 7.7%. Turning to this clone: The antigen is undetermined.

Time point in this sample: week 5, during vaccination. It was 300 ug of mutant IDH1 20-mer peptide that made up each vaccine dose, given with topical imiquimod. This material consisted of PBMCs, taken from a glioma patient whose treatment included an IDH1 peptide vaccine. This receptor was identified in a woman in her 50s with glioma. The gene calls are TRBV7-2 and TRBJ2-7; 14 nucleotides line up with TRBD2. CDR3 residues: CASSLGLAGVEQYF. As DNA, the CDR3 is TGTGCCAGCAGCTTGGGACTAGCGGGGGTCGAGCAGTACTTC. Full variable domain (rest looked up from reference TRBV7-2 and TRBJ2-7): GAGVSQSPSNKVTEKGKDVELRCDPISGHTALYWYRQSLGQGLEFLIYFQGNSAPDKSGLPSDRFSAERTGGSVSTLTIQRTQQEDSAVYLCASSLGLAGVEQYFGPGTRLTVT.